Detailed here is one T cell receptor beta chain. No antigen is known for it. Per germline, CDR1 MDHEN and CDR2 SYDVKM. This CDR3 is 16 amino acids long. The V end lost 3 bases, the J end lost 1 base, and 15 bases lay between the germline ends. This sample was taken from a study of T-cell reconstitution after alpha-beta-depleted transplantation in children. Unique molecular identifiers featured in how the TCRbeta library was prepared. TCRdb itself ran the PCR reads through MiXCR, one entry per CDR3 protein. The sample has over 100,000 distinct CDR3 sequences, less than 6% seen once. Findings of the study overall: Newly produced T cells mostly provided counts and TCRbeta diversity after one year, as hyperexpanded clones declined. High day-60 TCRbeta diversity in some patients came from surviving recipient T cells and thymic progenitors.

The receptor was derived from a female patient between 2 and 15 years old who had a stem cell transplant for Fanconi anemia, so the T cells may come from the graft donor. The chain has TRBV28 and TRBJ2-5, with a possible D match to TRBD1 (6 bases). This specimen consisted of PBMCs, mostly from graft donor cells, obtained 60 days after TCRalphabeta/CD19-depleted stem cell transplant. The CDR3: CASSFWTANLQETQYF. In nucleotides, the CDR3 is TGTGCCAGCAGTTTCTGGACAGCCAACCTCCAAGAGACCCAGTACTTC.